The source of this TCR beta chain is a study of blood T cell repertoires in COVID-19. Across the whole study: PBMCs, B-cell-depleted T cells, or T cells were the source of the cDNA or gDNA that made up the material.

Produced via immunoSEQ multiplex PCR; TCRdb's table is partial and in-frame only. The sample has about 330,000 clones, about 88% seen once; the top ten hold roughly 1%. The V end lost 3 bases, the J end lost 0 bases, and 15 bases lay between the germline ends. From germline, CDR1 is DFQATT and CDR2 SNEGSKA (reference sequence). This CDR3 region has 15 residues. For recovered donors of Cohort 3, there were two negative PCRs, clearance, or symptom resolution. J is TRBJ2-7 and V is TRBV20-1, with a tentative D call TRBD1 (6 bases). The clonotype comes from a woman in her 30s who had recovered from COVID-19. The source material was PBMCs or T cells enriched from blood (not recorded which). CDR3: CSASVARGSSYEQYF. CDR3 nucleotides: TGCAGTGCTAGTGTGGCTAGGGGGTCCTCCTACGAGCAGTACTTC.